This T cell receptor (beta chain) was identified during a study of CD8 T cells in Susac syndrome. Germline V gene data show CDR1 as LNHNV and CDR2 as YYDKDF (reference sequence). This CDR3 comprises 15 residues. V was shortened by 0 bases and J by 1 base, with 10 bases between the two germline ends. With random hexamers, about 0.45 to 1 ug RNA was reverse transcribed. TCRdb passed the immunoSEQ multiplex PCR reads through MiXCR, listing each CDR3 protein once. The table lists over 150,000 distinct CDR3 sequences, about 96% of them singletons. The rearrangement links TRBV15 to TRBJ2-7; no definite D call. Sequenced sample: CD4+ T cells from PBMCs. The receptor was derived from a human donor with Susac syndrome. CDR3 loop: CATSRDLAGSYEQYF. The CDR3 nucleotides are TGTGCCACCAGCAGAGATTTGGCTGGTTCCTACGAGCAGTACTTC. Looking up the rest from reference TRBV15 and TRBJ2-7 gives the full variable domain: DAMVIQNPRYQVTQFGKPVTLSCSQTLNHNVMYWYQQKSSQAPKLLFHYYDKDFNNEADTPDNFQSRRPNTSFCFLDIRSPGLGDTAMYLCATSRDLAGSYEQYFGPGTRLTVT.